Sequencing of this T cell receptor beta chain was carried out in a study of cytomegalovirus exposure and HLA in healthy donors (dated by TCRdb to the late 2010s). Regarding the study in general: The roughly 700 repertoires of the first cohort and the 120 validation repertoires were produced on the same platform, according to a later analysis. The study combined high-throughput TCR immunosequencing, statistical association of individual TCRs with disease status, and machine learning to predict cytomegalovirus infection status. In addition to the first cohort of roughly 700 subjects, a separate validation cohort of approximately 120 different subjects was used. The study was designed to test whether signatures of past pathogen exposure could be identified by cataloging public T cell receptors.

This clone showed up just a few times. Its antigen target is currently unknown. No much larger clonotype is one base removed from it; base qualities were not supplied. V was cut back by 10 bases and J by 5 bases, leaving a gap of 14 bases between them. CDR3 length: 13 amino acids, cysteine to phenylalanine. The only DNA kept is the CDR3, 39 bases in frame from the first base. Via the germline V gene (reference sequence), CDR1 is LNHDA and CDR2 SQIVND. Study-wide conclusions, independent of this receptor: A few of the identified cytomegalovirus-associated TCR beta chains were confirmed in vitro to be specific for cytomegalovirus antigens. Most TCR sequences were observed very rarely across donors, whereas some public TCRs were present in many individuals. In a later analysis, TCRs clustered in the first cohort were found to also tend to co-occur in the roughly 130 validation repertoires, with 90% to 95% of cluster scores above 0. It was suggested by the authors that the approach could potentially be generalized to other disease states and immunological phenotypes. In the study, approximately 150 TCR beta chains were listed as associated with cytomegalovirus. The validation cohort had no HLA typing available for a later analysis, so co-occurrence within that cohort was assessed over all 120 or so repertoires. The classifier was reported to diagnose cytomegalovirus status with high specificity and sensitivity in both the original and validation cohorts.

Library construction relied on the immunoSEQ multiplex PCR assay. Under the source paper's analysis protocol: A statistical classification framework was developed to diagnose cytomegalovirus status using the catalog of TCR beta chain sequences. Here the immuneACCESS table is served through TCRdb, limited to in-frame sequences with V and J called. Missing clones are a known gap in these copies; in checked studies unresolved V genes cover under half, and the rest lacks a known reason. V and J calls and clone size follow that table, whereas D and trimming were derived from the DNA. The sample profile shows approximately 160,000 clones; approximately 84% of them were found once. Jointly, the top ten make up 9.5% to 13% of the sample. The donors belonged to the validation cohort of over a hundred subjects, which was separate from the roughly 670-subject first cohort.

The chain links TRBV19 with TRBJ2-2, and the D gene may be TRBD1, 6 bases matching. The sample comprised PBMCs. The source is a man aged 25-45 years in good health and CMV-seropositive. The nucleotide sequence is TGTGCCACTAACAGGGTTGGGACCGGGGAGCTGTTTTTT. It specifies CATNRVGTGELFF.